This entry is about one T cell receptor beta chain. The antigen is undetermined. The data were taken from a study of cytomegalovirus exposure and HLA in healthy donors. J was trimmed by 2 bases and V by 7 bases; bases with no gene match: 10. Germline CDR1 SEHNR, CDR2 FQNEAQ (reference sequence). This CDR3 spans 16 amino acids. Study observations and caveats: Cytomegalovirus status was reportedly diagnosed by the classifier with high sensitivity and specificity.

This PCR relied on a set of 60 Vbeta primers and 13 Jbeta primers. This table comes from immunoSEQ multiplex PCR, and its TCRdb copy is limited to in-frame clones, with some not included. This sample has some 200,000 clones, with over 70% found just once. The sequencing input was PBMCs. The genes are TRBV7-9 and TRBJ2-3, with TRBD1 identical over 9 bases. The receptor was isolated from a woman aged 55 to 70 in good health and CMV-seropositive. CDR3 in DNA: TGTGCCAGCACCCTTAGGGGACAGGGAAACACAGATACGCAGTATTTT. Amino acids: CASTLRGQGNTDTQYF.